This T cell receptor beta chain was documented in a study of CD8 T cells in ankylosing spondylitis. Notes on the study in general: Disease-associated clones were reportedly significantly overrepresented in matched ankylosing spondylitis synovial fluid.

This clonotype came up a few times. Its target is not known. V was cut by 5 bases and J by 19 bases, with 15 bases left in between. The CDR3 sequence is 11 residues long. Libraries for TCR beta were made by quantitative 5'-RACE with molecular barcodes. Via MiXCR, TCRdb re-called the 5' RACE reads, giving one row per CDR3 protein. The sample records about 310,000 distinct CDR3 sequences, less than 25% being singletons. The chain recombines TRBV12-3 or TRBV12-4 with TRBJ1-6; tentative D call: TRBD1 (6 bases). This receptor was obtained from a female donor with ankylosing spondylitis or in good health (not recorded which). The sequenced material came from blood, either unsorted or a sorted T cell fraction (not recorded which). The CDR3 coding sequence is TGTGCCAGCAGTGCAGGGGATTCAAAACACTTT. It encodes CASSAGDSKHF.